The 14 T cell receptor beta chains presented below share a single source sample, sequenced in a study of blood T cell repertoires in COVID-19 (dated by TCRdb to the early 2020s). The library came from the immunoSEQ multiplex PCR assay. TCRdb retrieved this table from immuneACCESS and kept in-frame rearrangements only. Not all clones are present; in checked studies, unresolved V genes account for under half, and no reason is known for the remainder. The sample has about 530,000 clones on record, roughly 91% of them singletons. In total, the top ten clones hold roughly 8.3% of the sample. Sequences were obtained from peripheral blood. The receptors were gathered from a woman between 50 and 59 years old with COVID-19, enrolled during active disease.

Remarks on this clone: Since a much larger clone is just one base distant, this may be a read error. The chain combines TRBV5-6 with TRBJ1-1; D may be TRBD1 (5 bases). CDR1 is SGHDT and CDR2 is YYEEEE in the germline V gene. Between the trimmed V and J ends, which lost 1 base and 1 base, there was a span of 5 bases. This CDR3 comprises 13 residues. The CDR3 reads CASSLQGNTEAFF. In nucleotides, the CDR3 is TGTGCCAGCAGCTTGCAGGGGAACACTGAAGCTTTCTTT.

The chain joins TRBV15 to TRBJ1-4, with a weak D call TRBD1 (5 bases). Between the trimmed V and J ends, which lost 1 base and 8 bases, there was a span of 17 bases. This CDR3 is 16 amino acids long. Germline CDR1 is LNHNV and CDR2 is YYDKDF (reference sequence). CDR3 amino acids: CATSRGLAGFWEKLFF. In DNA form, the CDR3 reads TGTGCCACCAGCAGAGGCCTTGCAGGGTTTTGGGAAAAACTGTTTTTT. The full variable domain, completed using reference TRBV15 and TRBJ1-4, is DAMVIQNPRYQVTQFGKPVTLSCSQTLNHNVMYWYQQKSSQAPKLLFHYYDKDFNNEADTPDNFQSRRPNTSFCFLDIRSPGLGDTAMYLCATSRGLAGFWEKLFFGSGTQLSVL.

The chain joins TRBV5-1 to TRBJ2-1; D is unresolved. Trimming took 1 base from V and 7 from J, leaving 6 bases between them. This CDR3 has 12 amino acids. Germline V gene data show CDR1 as SGHRS and CDR2 as YFSETQ. The CDR3 loop is CASSLSLNEQFF. CDR3 nucleotides: TGCGCCAGCAGCTTGTCCCTAAATGAGCAGTTCTTC.

The chain joins TRBV6-1 to TRBJ1-3, with 7 bases lining up with TRBD1. Germline V CDR1 and CDR2: MNHNS, SASEGT. Trimming cost V 2 bases and J 1 base; bases outside gene matches: 11. CDR3 length equals 18 residues. The CDR3 sequence: CASSEPWDRRQSGNTIYF. The CDR3 DNA sequence: TGTGCCAGCAGTGAACCGTGGGACAGAAGACAGTCTGGAAACACCATATATTTT.

This clone was seen once. The rearrangement uses TRBV6-5 and TRBJ1-1; D is possibly TRBD1 (5 bases). The germline V gene encodes CDR1 MNHEY and CDR2 SVGAGI. The V and J ends lost 6 bases and 3 bases respectively, with 14 bases between them. The length of the CDR3 is 14 residues. CDR3 DNA: TGTGCCAGCAGACGGGGGGGGATCGACACTGAAGCTTTCTTT. Its translation is CASRRGGIDTEAFF.

This clone appeared many times. The V gene is TRBV5-1, the J gene TRBJ1-2; D remains ambiguous. Germline V gives CDR1 SGHRS, CDR2 YFSETQ. Trimming removed 0 bases from V and 4 bases from J, with 10 bases in between. This CDR3 region has 14 residues. The CDR3 DNA reads TGCGCCAGCAGCTTGGACCTTCTATCCTATGGCTACACCTTC. It is translated as CASSLDLLSYGYTF. Supplemented by reference TRBV5-1 and TRBJ1-2, the full variable domain reads KAGVTQTPRYLIKTRGQQVTLSCSPISGHRSVSWYQQTPGQGLQFLFEYFSETQRNKGNFPGRFSGRQFSNSRSEMNVSTLELGDSALYLCASSLDLLSYGYTFGSGTRLTVV.

The V gene is TRBV30, the J gene TRBJ1-4, with D maybe TRBD1 (5 bases). The germline CDR1 and CDR2 sequences are GTSNPN and SVGIG (reference sequence). This CDR3 comprises 12 residues. Trimming took 4 bases from V and 5 from J, leaving 8 bases between them. CDR3 in amino acids: CAWTRGNEKLFF. CDR3 nucleotide sequence: TGTGCCTGGACCCGGGGGAATGAAAAACTGTTTTTT.

The gene calls are TRBV7-8 and TRBJ1-3; a weak D match, TRBD1 (6 bases). Germline V gene data show CDR1 as SGHVS and CDR2 as FQNEAQ. CDR3 length: 13 amino acids. V shed 11 bases and J shed 4 bases, with 15 bases lying between them. The CDR3 nucleotides read TGTGCCTTCCCAGGGGATTCCGGAAACACCATATATTTT. Translating it yields CAFPGDSGNTIYF. The whole variable domain, filled in from reference TRBV7-8 and TRBJ1-3, reads GAGVSQSPRYKVAKRGQDVALRCDPISGHVSLFWYQQALGQGPEFLTYFQNEAQLDKSGLPSDRFFAERPEGSVSTLKIQRTQQEDSAVYLCAFPGDSGNTIYFGEGSWLTVV.

The chain has TRBV25-1 and TRBJ2-1; TRBD2 agrees at 12 bases. V dropped 5 bases and J dropped 12; count of bases not matched to a gene: 14. The CDR3 consists of 16 residues. Germline lookup yields CDR1 MGHDK and CDR2 SYGVNS. The CDR3 DNA sequence: TGTGCCAGCAGTCCCAATCTAGCGGGGGGGGTCACAGCGCAGTTCTTC. It yields the protein CASSPNLAGGVTAQFF.

The CDR3 region is CASSSGDRGNEQYF. As DNA, the CDR3 is TGTGCCAGCAGTTCCGGGGACAGGGGGAACGAGCAGTACTTC. The J gene is TRBJ2-7, the V gene TRBV7-2; the match to TRBD1 covers 11 bases. The CDR3 is 14 residues long. Unmatched junction bases numbered 6, after V lost 6 bases and J lost 5 bases. Germline V gene sequence: CDR1 SGHTA, CDR2 FQGNSA.

CDR3 residues: CASTLAEGASYGYTF. The DNA of the CDR3 is TGTGCCAGCACCCTTGCGGAGGGGGCAAGCTATGGCTACACCTTC. This chain joins TRBV6-5 and TRBJ1-2; 7 bases fit TRBD1. This CDR3 contains 15 residues. V dropped 7 bases and J dropped 4; count of bases not matched to a gene: 12. Per the germline V gene, CDR1 is MNHEY and CDR2 is SVGAGI.

Here the CDR3 DNA reads TGTGCCAGCAGCTTAGCAAAATCTAACGCGACGATAACTGGGGAGACCCAGTACTTC. Its protein product is CASSLAKSNATITGETQYF. The rearrangement links TRBV21-1 to TRBJ2-5; the table's D call of TRBD2 was not tested on the DNA. TRBV21-1 is a pseudogene locus. The CDR3 loop spans 19 amino acids.

The genes are TRBV29-1 and TRBJ2-3, with D possibly matching TRBD1 (6 bases). Trimming stripped 2 bases from V and 3 bases from J, with 12 bases between. From germline, CDR1 is SQVTM and CDR2 ANQGSEA. This CDR3 is 14 amino acids long. The DNA for the CDR3 is TGCAGCGTTGAATCCAGGGGTTCGACAGATACGCAGTATTTT. This gives the protein CSVESRGSTDTQYF.

The chain employs TRBV10-3 and TRBJ2-3; weak D call: TRBD2 (5 bases). The CDR3 contains 12 residues. Germline V CDR1 and CDR2: ENHRY, SYGVKD. Trimming left V 10 bases short and J 1 base short, with 9 bases between. CDR3 coding DNA: TGTGCCACCGTCGGGGGCACAGATACGCAGTATTTT. Amino acid sequence: CATVGGTDTQYF.